In its sample, the clone carrying this T cell receptor beta chain was seen many times. Antigen specificity is unknown. CDR1 is SGHVS, CDR2 FQNEAQ, per germline. The CDR3 sequence is 16 residues long. The germline V and J ends were trimmed by 1 base and 5 bases, with 15 bases remaining between them. Full-length variable regions came from constant-region reverse primers plus semi-nested Nested Universal Primer A PCR. TCRdb reanalysed the 5' RACE reads using MiXCR and keeps one entry per CDR3 protein. Of 13,000 or so distinct CDR3 sequences listed, around a quarter are singletons. The study's findings and limits: Whole repertoires were not studied in the larger cohort, only one V-J beta rearrangement. Tumor Treg TCRs overlapped most with tumor naive CD4+ cells.

This chain uses TRBV7-8 with TRBJ2-1; D is undetermined. The clonotype was recovered from a female donor with breast cancer. What was sequenced was naive CD4+ T cells sorted from blood. Subset described: naive CD4+ T cells, CD4+CD45RA+CD25-. Written as DNA, the CDR3 is TGTGCCAGCAGCTTAGAAGGGCTTAGGAGAGACAATGAGCAGTTCTTC. It is translated as CASSLEGLRRDNEQFF. Full variable domain (rest looked up from reference TRBV7-8 and TRBJ2-1): GAGVSQSPRYKVAKRGQDVALRCDPISGHVSLFWYQQALGQGPEFLTYFQNEAQLDKSGLPSDRFFAERPEGSVSTLKIQRTQQEDSAVYLCASSLEGLRRDNEQFFGPGTRLTVL.